This entry describes one TCR beta chain. Antigen specificity is unknown. The authors enrolled newly diagnosed hyperthyroidism patients aged 18 to 65 with under 2 months' duration. Reliance was placed on clinical symptoms, serum thyroxine, TRAb, thyroid ultrasound and orbital computed tomography for diagnosis. V lost 0 bases and J lost 2, with 11 bases in between. The CDR3 loop spans 15 amino acids. Germline CDR1 SGHRS, CDR2 YFSETQ. Beta-chain TCR CDR3 regions were amplified from RNA transcripts. Investigators did first-round RT-PCR with HTBI primers, then second-round multiplex PCR. In TCRdb, the multiplex PCR reads were re-called with MiXCR into one record per CDR3 protein. The table records about 620,000 distinct CDR3 sequences, 20% to 25% of them present only once. This entry belongs to a study of Graves' ophthalmopathy and Graves' hyperthyroidism. Study findings and constraints: At around 68% sensitivity and roughly 72% specificity, the model predicted progression of the ophthalmopathy. Clonotypes were expanded in thyroid at above 0.001 frequency, and most also appeared in blood.

Sequencing input: peripheral blood. The rearrangement links TRBV5-1 to TRBJ2-5; weak D call: TRBD1 (6 bases). The source of this sequence is a woman aged 18-29 years with stable Graves' hyperthyroidism. Some clones in this sample may be carry-over from other donors' samples. This CDR3 reads CASSLAEDRQETQYF. The CDR3 nucleotides are TGCGCCAGCAGCTTGGCCGAGGACAGACAAGAGACCCAGTACTTC.